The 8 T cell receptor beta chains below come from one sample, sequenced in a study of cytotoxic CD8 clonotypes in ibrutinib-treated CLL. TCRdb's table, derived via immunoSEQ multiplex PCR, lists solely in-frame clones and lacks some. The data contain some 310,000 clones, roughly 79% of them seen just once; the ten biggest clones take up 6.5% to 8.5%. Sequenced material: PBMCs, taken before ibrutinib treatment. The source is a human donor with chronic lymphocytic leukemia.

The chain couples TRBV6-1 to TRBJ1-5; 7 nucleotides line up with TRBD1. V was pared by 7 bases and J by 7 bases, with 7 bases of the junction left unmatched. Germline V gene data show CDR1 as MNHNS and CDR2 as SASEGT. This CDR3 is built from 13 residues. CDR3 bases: TGTGCCAGCACTGACAGGGAAAGCCAGCCCCAGCATTTT. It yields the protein CASTDRESQPQHF.

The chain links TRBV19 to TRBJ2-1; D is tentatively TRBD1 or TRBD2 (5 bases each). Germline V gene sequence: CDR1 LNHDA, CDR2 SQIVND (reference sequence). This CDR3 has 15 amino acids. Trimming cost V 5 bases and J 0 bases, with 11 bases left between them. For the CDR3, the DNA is TGTGCCAGTAGTTCTGGGGGTAGCTCCTACAATGAGCAGTTCTTC. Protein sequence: CASSSGGSSYNEQFF.

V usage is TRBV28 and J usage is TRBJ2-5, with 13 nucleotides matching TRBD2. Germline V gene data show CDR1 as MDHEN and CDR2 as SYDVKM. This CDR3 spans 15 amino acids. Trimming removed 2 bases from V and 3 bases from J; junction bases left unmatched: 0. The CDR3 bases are TGTGCCAGCAGTTTAGGACTAGCGGGAGAAGAGACCCAGTACTTC. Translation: CASSLGLAGEETQYF.

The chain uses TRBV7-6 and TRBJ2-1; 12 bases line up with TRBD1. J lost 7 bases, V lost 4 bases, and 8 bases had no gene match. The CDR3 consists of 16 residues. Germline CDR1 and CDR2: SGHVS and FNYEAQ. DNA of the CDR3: TGTGCCAGCAGCTATAGCGGGACAGGGGGCTCGAATGAGCAGTTCTTC. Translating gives CASSYSGTGGSNEQFF.

CDR3 loop: CASSLEPGTGYLPNYGYTF. CDR3 coding DNA: TGTGCCAGCAGCTTGGAGCCAGGGACAGGTTATCTACCCAACTATGGCTACACCTTC. The chain recombines TRBV5-6 with TRBJ1-2; TRBD1 matches at 8 bases. CDR1 SGHDT and CDR2 YYEEEE come from the germline V gene. After removal of 0 bases from V and 2 bases from J, the junction contained 15 bases not matched to a gene. This CDR3 spans 19 amino acids.

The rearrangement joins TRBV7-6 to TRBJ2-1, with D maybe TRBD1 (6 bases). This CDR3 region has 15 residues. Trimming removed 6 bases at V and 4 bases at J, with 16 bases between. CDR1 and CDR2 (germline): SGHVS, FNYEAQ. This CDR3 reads CASSQIGQLYNEQFF. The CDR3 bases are TGTGCCAGCAGTCAAATAGGACAGTTGTACAATGAGCAGTTCTTC.

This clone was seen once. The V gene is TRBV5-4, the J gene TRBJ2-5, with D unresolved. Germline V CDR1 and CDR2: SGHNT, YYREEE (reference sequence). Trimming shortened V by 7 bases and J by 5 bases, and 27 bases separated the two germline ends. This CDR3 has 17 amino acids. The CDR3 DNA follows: TGTGCCAGCTCTACACCCCTTAACGGAAGAGCGTCTGAGACCCAGTACTTC. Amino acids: CASSTPLNGRASETQYF. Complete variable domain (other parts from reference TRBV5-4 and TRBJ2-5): ETGVTQSPTHLIKTRGQQVTLRCSSQSGHNTVSWYQQALGQGPQFIFQYYREEENGRGNFPPRFSGLQFPNYSSELNVNALELDDSALYLCASSTPLNGRASETQYFGPGTRLLVL.

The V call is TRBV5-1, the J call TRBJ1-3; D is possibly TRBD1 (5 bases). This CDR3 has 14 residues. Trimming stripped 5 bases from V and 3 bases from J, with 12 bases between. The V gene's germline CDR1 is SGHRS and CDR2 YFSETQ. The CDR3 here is CASSSGTHGNTIYF. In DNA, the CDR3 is TGCGCCAGCAGTTCCGGGACCCATGGAAACACCATATATTTT.